The 5 T cell receptor beta chains below come from one sample, sequenced in a study of blood T cell repertoires in COVID-19. The data were produced by immunoSEQ multiplex PCR, yet TCRdb's version contains in-frame clones alone and is incomplete. The repertoire holds some 230,000 clones, with more than 85% as singletons. The sample consisted of peripheral blood. Receptors originate from a woman in her fifties or sixties with COVID-19, enrolled during active disease.

V usage is TRBV11-2 and J usage is TRBJ2-1; TRBD2 matches 7 bases. The CDR3 is 15 amino acids. The V gene end was trimmed by 3 bases and the J gene end by 1 base; junction bases not matched to a gene: 3. Germline loops: CDR1 SGHAT, CDR2 FQNNGV. The CDR3 sequence: CASSLDGGSYNEQFF. CDR3 DNA sequence: TGTGCCAGCAGCTTGGACGGGGGGTCCTACAATGAGCAGTTCTTC. Drawing the rest from reference TRBV11-2 and TRBJ2-1, the complete variable domain is EAGVAQSPRYKIIEKRQSVAFWCNPISGHATLYWYQQILGQGPKLLIQFQNNGVVDDSQLPKDRFSAERLKGVDSTLKIQPAKLEDSAVYLCASSLDGGSYNEQFFGPGTRLTVL.

As concerns this clone: Within the sample, other DNA sequences also encode this same CDR3. This sequence joins TRBV19 and TRBJ1-5; D not certain. Trimming shortened V by 1 base and J by 1 base, and 5 bases separated the two germline ends. This CDR3 has 14 amino acids. Germline values: CDR1 LNHDA, CDR2 SQIVND (reference sequence). The DNA of the CDR3 is TGTGCCAGTAGTATAGGAGCGAGCAATCAGCCCCAGCATTTT. Protein product: CASSIGASNQPQHF.

The chain employs TRBV28 and TRBJ1-1, with D perhaps TRBD1 (5 bases). Trimming removed 7 bases from V and 0 bases from J, with 15 bases in between. CDR1 is MDHEN, CDR2 SYDVKM, per germline. The CDR3 has 15 residues. The CDR3 here is CASTPFGGMNTEAFF. Here the CDR3 DNA reads TGTGCCAGCACCCCATTTGGGGGGATGAACACTGAAGCTTTCTTT. The variable domain in full, completed from reference TRBV28 and TRBJ1-1, reads DVKVTQSSRYLVKRTGEKVFLECVQDMDHENMFWYRQDPGLGLRLIYFSYDVKMKEKGDIPEGYSVSREKKERFSLILESASTNQTSMYLCASTPFGGMNTEAFFGQGTRLTVV.

The rearrangement uses TRBV1 and TRBJ2-1; TRBD2, the table's D call, was not compared with the DNA. TRBV1 is given as a pseudogene. The CDR3 spans 17 residues. The CDR3 DNA reads as TGCACCAGCAGCCAGACTCGGACTACCCTTACGAACAATGAGCAGTTCTTC. Protein product: CTSSQTRTTLTNNEQFF.

The V gene is TRBV5-8, the J gene TRBJ1-6, with 9 bases matching TRBD1. The CDR3 spans 15 residues. Germline CDR1 is SGHTS and CDR2 is YDEGEE. The V segment lost 4 bases and the J segment 7 bases; nucleotides outside the gene matches: 6. CDR3 nucleotides: TGTGCCAGCAGCCCGGACAGGGGATTCAATTCACCCCTCCACTTT. Translated: CASSPDRGFNSPLHF. Based on the CDR3 plus reference TRBV5-8 and TRBJ1-6, the full variable domain is EAGVTQSPTHLIKTRGQQATLRCSPISGHTSVYWYQQALGLGLQFLLWYDEGEERNRGNFPPRFSGRQFPNYSSELNVNALELEDSALYLCASSPDRGFNSPLHFGNGTRLTVT.